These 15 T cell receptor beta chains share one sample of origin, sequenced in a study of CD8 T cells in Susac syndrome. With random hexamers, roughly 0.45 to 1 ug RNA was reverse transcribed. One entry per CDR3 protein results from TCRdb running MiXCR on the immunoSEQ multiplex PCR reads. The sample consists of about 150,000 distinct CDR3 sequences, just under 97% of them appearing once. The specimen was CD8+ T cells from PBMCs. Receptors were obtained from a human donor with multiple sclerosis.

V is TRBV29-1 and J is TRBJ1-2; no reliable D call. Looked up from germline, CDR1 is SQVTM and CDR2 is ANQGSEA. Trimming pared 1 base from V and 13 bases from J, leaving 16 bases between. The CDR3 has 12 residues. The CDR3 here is CSVEGGRKSLTF. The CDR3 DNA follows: TGCAGCGTTGAAGGCGGGAGGAAAAGTCTCACCTTC.

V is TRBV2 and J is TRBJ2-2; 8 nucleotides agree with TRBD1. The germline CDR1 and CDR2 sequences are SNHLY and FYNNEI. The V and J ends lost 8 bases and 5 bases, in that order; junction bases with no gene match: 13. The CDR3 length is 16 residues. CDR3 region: CASGGQGAIFTGELFF. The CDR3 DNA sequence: TGTGCCAGCGGCGGTCAGGGGGCAATCTTTACCGGGGAGCTGTTTTTT.

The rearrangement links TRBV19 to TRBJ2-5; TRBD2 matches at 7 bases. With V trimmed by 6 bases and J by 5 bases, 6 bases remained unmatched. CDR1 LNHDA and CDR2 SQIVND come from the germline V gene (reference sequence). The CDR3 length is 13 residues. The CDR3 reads CASRPNSGETQYF. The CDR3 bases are TGTGCCAGTAGGCCGAATAGCGGGGAGACCCAGTACTTC.

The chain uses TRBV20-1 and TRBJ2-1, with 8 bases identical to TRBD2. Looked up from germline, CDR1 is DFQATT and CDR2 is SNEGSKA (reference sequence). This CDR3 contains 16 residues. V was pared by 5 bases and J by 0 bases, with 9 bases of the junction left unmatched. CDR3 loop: CSARRGGLNSYNEQFF. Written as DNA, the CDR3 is TGCAGTGCTCGACGGGGGGGGTTGAACTCCTACAATGAGCAGTTCTTC.

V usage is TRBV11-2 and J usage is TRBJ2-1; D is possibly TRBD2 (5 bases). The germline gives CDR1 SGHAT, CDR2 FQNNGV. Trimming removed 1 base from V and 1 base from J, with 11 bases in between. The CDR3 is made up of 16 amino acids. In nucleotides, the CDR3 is TGTGCCAGCAGCTTAGGCGGGCTAACTTCCTACAATGAGCAGTTCTTC. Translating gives CASSLGGLTSYNEQFF.

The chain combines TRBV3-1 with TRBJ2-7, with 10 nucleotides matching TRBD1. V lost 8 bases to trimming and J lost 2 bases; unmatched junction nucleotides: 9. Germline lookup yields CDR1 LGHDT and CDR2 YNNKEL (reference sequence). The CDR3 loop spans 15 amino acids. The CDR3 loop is CASSREGTGAYEQYF. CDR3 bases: TGTGCCAGCTCACGAGAGGGGACAGGGGCCTACGAGCAGTACTTC.

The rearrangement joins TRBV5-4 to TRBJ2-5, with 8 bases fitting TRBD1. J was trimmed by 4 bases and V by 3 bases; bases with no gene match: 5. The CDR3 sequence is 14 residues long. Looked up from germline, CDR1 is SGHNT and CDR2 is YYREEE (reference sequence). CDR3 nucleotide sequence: TGTGCCAGCAGCTCCCCTGGACAGGGAGAGACCCAGTACTTC. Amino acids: CASSSPGQGETQYF.

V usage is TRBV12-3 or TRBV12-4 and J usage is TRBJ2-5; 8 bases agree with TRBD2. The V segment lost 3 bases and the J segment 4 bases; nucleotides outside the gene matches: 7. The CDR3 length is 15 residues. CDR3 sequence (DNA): TGTGCCAGCAGTTTCCGGCGGGGGGCGGGAGAGACCCAGTACTTC. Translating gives CASSFRRGAGETQYF.

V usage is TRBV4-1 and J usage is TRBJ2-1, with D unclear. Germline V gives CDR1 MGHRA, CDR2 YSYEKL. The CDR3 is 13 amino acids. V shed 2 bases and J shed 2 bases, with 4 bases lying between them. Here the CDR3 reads CASSQLAYNEQFF. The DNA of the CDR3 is TGCGCCAGCAGCCAACTTGCCTACAATGAGCAGTTCTTC.

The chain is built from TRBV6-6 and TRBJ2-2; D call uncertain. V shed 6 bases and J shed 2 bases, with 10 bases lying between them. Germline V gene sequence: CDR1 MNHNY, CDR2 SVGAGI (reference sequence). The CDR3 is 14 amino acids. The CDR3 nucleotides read TGTGCCAGCAGCCCCGTTTTTAACACCGGGGAGCTGTTTTTT. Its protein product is CASSPVFNTGELFF.

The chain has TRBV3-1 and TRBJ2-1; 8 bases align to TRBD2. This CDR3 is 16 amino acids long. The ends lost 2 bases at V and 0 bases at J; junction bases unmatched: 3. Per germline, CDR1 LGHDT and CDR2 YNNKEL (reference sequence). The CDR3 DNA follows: TGTGCCAGCAGCCAAACGGGGGGGCTCTCCTACAATGAGCAGTTCTTC. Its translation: CASSQTGGLSYNEQFF.

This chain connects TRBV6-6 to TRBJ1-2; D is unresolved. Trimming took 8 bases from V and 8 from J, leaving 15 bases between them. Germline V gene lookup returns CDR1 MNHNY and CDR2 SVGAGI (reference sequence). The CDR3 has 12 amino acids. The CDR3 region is CASFGPSGGYTF. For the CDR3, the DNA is TGTGCCAGCTTCGGCCCCAGTGGGGGCTACACCTTC.

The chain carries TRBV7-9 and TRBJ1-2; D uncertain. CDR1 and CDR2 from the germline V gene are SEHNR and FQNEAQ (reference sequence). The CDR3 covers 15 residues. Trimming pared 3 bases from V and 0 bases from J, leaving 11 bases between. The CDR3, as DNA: TGTGCCAGCAGCTTTTCAAGGGAGCCTAACTATGGCTACACCTTC. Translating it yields CASSFSREPNYGYTF. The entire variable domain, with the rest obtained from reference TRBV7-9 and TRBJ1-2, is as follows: DTGVSQNPRHKITKRGQNVTFRCDPISEHNRLYWYRQTLGQGPEFLTYFQNEAQLEKSRLLSDRFSAERPKGSFSTLEIQRTEQGDSAMYLCASSFSREPNYGYTFGSGTRLTVV.

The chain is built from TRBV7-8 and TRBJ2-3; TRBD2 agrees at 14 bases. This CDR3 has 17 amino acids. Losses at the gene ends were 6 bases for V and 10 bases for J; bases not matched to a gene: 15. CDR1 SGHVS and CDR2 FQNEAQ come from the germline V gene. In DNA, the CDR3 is TGTGCCAGCAGAGGGACTAGCGGGGGCCCCTTGTTTGTAGCGCAGTATTTT. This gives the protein CASRGTSGGPLFVAQYF.

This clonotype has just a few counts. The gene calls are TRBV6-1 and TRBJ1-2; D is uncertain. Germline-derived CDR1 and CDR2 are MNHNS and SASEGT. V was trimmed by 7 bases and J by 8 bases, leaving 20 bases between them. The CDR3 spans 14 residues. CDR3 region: CASTPGRESDGYTF. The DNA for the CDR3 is TGTGCCAGCACCCCCGGTAGGGAGTCGGACGGCTACACCTTC.